These 24 T cell receptor beta chains were sequenced from one sample in a study of cytomegalovirus exposure and HLA in healthy donors. The PCR had 60 Vbeta and 13 Jbeta primers. Sequenced by immunoSEQ multiplex PCR; TCRdb stores in-frame clones only, minus some. The sample records some 190,000 clones, about four fifths being singletons. Sequences were obtained from PBMCs. All receptors come from a man between 35 and 55 years old in good health and CMV-seronegative.

A single count supports this clone. The rearrangement links TRBV27 to TRBJ2-7, with 10 bases aligning to TRBD1. CDR1 and CDR2 from the germline V gene are MNHEY and SMNVEV (reference sequence). V dropped 6 bases and J dropped 2; count of bases not matched to a gene: 10. This CDR3 is built from 16 residues. CDR3 bases: TGTGCCAGCAGCTTCGACTTTGGGACAGGGGCCTACGAGCAGTACTTC. Protein sequence: CASSFDFGTGAYEQYF.

In nucleotides, the CDR3 is TGTGCCAGCAGCGTAGCGACTAGCGGGTTAGAAGAGACCCAGTACTTC. Residues: CASSVATSGLEETQYF. The chain is built from TRBV9 and TRBJ2-5; 10 nucleotides line up with TRBD2. The germline CDR1 and CDR2 sequences are SGDLS and YYNGEE. V shed 0 bases, J shed 3 bases, and the junction held 5 bases outside the gene matches. The CDR3 is 16 amino acids. The whole variable domain, filled in from reference TRBV9 and TRBJ2-5, reads DSGVTQTPKHLITATGQRVTLRCSPRSGDLSVYWYQQSLDQGLQFLIQYYNGEERAKGNILERFSAQQFPDLHSELNLSSLELGDSALYFCASSVATSGLEETQYFGPGTRLLVL.

This rearrangement joins TRBV5-5 to TRBJ2-7, with 9 bases that match TRBD1. This CDR3 comprises 13 residues. The V gene end was trimmed by 2 bases and the J gene end by 6 bases; junction bases not matched to a gene: 3. The V gene's germline CDR1 is SGHKS and CDR2 YYEKEE (reference sequence). The CDR3 DNA sequence: TGTGCCAGCAGCTTACAGGGGGCGGTCGAGCAGTACTTC. This gives the protein CASSLQGAVEQYF.

A single count supports this clone. The rearrangement links TRBV4-1 to TRBJ2-1, with 7 bases fitting TRBD2. The CDR3 extends over 16 amino acids. V lost 4 bases to trimming and J lost 2 bases; unmatched junction nucleotides: 8. Per germline, CDR1 MGHRA and CDR2 YSYEKL. The DNA for the CDR3 is TGCGCCAGCAGCCTTTCCCTAGCGGATACCTACAATGAGCAGTTCTTC. This codes for CASSLSLADTYNEQFF.

This chain connects TRBV18 to TRBJ1-1; weak D call: TRBD1 (6 bases). Deletions cut 8 bases from V and 1 base from J, with 14 bases between. CDR1 is KGHSH and CDR2 is LQKENI in the germline V gene. The length of the CDR3 is 14 residues. CDR3 region: CASAKNRANTEAFF. The CDR3 nucleotides read TGTGCCAGCGCCAAAAACAGGGCGAACACTGAAGCTTTCTTT.

This rearrangement joins TRBV6-6 to TRBJ2-5; D unresolved. The V and J ends lost 7 bases and 6 bases respectively, with 9 bases between them. The CDR3 is 11 residues long. CDR1 and CDR2 (germline): MNHNY, SVGAGI (reference sequence). CDR3 nucleotides: TGTGCCAGCAACGCGGCGAAGACCCAGTACTTC. Its translation is CASNAAKTQYF.

This clone appeared a few times. An end of the junction does not agree with germline; a read error may underlie this. The J gene is TRBJ1-2, the V gene TRBV28; possible D gene TRBD1, 6 bases. Germline V gene lookup returns CDR1 MDHEN and CDR2 SYDVKM. This CDR3 comprises 13 residues. Here the CDR3 DNA reads TGTGCCAGCAGTTTAGATAATATCGACAGGACGTTGTTC. Amino acids: CASSLDNIDRTLF.

Only a few counts were recorded for this clone. The chain recombines TRBV5-1 with TRBJ2-7; possibly TRBD1 for D (6 bases). The ends were cut back, 4 bases at V and 2 bases at J, with 13 bases in the middle. The CDR3 sequence is 14 residues long. Germline CDR1 is SGHRS and CDR2 is YFSETQ. In DNA, the CDR3 is TGCGCCAGCAGCGACCACAGGGCCACCTACGAGCAGTACTTC. Translation: CASSDHRATYEQYF.

J is TRBJ2-5 and V is TRBV25-1, with 8 bases identical to TRBD2. CDR3 length: 16 residues. With V trimmed by 1 base and J by 7 bases, 11 bases remained unmatched. The germline V gene encodes CDR1 MGHDK and CDR2 SYGVNS. The CDR3 DNA reads TGTGCCAGCAGTGAATCGTACGGGGGGGCCTGGGGGACCCAGTACTTC. Protein: CASSESYGGAWGTQYF.

This chain connects TRBV9 to TRBJ2-2, with D perhaps TRBD2 (5 bases). The CDR3 is 15 amino acids. Germline V CDR1 and CDR2: SGDLS, YYNGEE. V lost 3 bases and J 0 bases, leaving 9 bases between the germline ends. CDR3 nucleotides: TGTGCCAGCAGCGGTGAACTAGCGAACACCGGGGAGCTGTTTTTT. Translated, it gives CASSGELANTGELFF.

The chain combines TRBV30 with TRBJ2-7; 9 nucleotides match TRBD2. Germline values: CDR1 GTSNPN, CDR2 SVGIG (reference sequence). J lost 0 bases, V lost 0 bases, and 9 bases had no gene match. The CDR3 sequence is 17 residues long. The DNA of the CDR3 is TGTGCCTGGAGTGTACCCCAGCTAGCGGGGAGCTCCTACGAGCAGTACTTC. The encoded protein is CAWSVPQLAGSSYEQYF.

The chain carries TRBV7-3 and TRBJ1-6; 8 nucleotides line up with TRBD1. V dropped 5 bases and J dropped 4; count of bases not matched to a gene: 4. Germline values: CDR1 SGHTA, CDR2 FQGTGA. CDR3 length equals 15 residues. The CDR3 sequence is CASSPTGGYNSPLHF. The CDR3, as DNA: TGTGCCAGCAGCCCTACAGGGGGTTATAATTCACCCCTCCACTTT.

The gene calls are TRBV6-1 and TRBJ1-4; TRBD1 is a possible D gene (6 bases). CDR1 MNHNS and CDR2 SASEGT come from the germline V gene. Trimming took 6 bases from V and 8 from J, leaving 13 bases between them. The CDR3 length is 13 residues. The DNA for the CDR3 is TGTGCCAGCAGGGGGGGGCCGGGCGAAAAACTGTTTTTT. Translation gives CASRGGPGEKLFF.

The V call is TRBV7-3, the J call TRBJ2-1, with D unclear. CDR1 SGHTA and CDR2 FQGTGA come from the germline V gene. The CDR3 runs to 16 residues. Trimming removed 2 bases at V and 0 bases at J, with 11 bases between. DNA for the CDR3: TGTGCCAGCAGCTTATTTCCCGGTCGCTCCTACAATGAGCAGTTCTTC. It encodes CASSLFPGRSYNEQFF.

The chain uses TRBV28 and TRBJ1-5; 7 bases are a match to TRBD1. The CDR3 has 15 amino acids. J was trimmed by 2 bases and V by 5 bases; bases with no gene match: 6. Germline values: CDR1 MDHEN, CDR2 SYDVKM. DNA for the CDR3: TGTGCCAGCAGTCCCCTAGGGACAGGCAATCAGCCCCAGCATTTT. Encoded protein: CASSPLGTGNQPQHF. The full variable domain, rest sourced from reference TRBV28 and TRBJ1-5, is DVKVTQSSRYLVKRTGEKVFLECVQDMDHENMFWYRQDPGLGLRLIYFSYDVKMKEKGDIPEGYSVSREKKERFSLILESASTNQTSMYLCASSPLGTGNQPQHFGDGTRLSIL.

This rearrangement joins TRBV7-5 to TRBJ1-5. TRBV7-5 is a pseudogene locus. This CDR3 is 17 amino acids long. The CDR3 loop is CARSPHGGGGCNQPQHF. Here the CDR3 DNA reads TGTGCCAGAAGCCCCCATGGCGGGGGTGGATGCAATCAGCCCCAGCATTTT.

This clone was seen a single time. The chain combines TRBV7-8 with TRBJ2-7; D might be TRBD1 (5 bases). V was pared by 5 bases and J by 3 bases, with 14 bases between. Germline CDR1 is SGHVS and CDR2 is FQNEAQ. This CDR3 is built from 14 residues. The CDR3 protein is CASSREGVVYEQYF. CDR3 nucleotide sequence: TGTGCCAGCAGCCGCGAAGGGGTAGTCTACGAGCAGTACTTC.

Notes on this clone: The junction differs from germline at one of its ends, possibly a read error. This chain links TRBV29-1 with TRBJ2-5; tentatively, D is TRBD1 (6 bases). Germline CDR1 and CDR2: SQVTM and ANQGSEA. The CDR3 runs 16 residues. CDR3 sequence (DNA): TGCAGCGCTGAAGATTCCCGGGACAAGGGTCCAGAGACCCAGTACTTC. Translated: CSAEDSRDKGPETQYF.

This clone showed up just once. V gene TRBV25-1 combines with J gene TRBJ2-5; D unresolved. The CDR3 length is 13 residues. Trimming took 5 bases from V and 0 from J, leaving 7 bases between them. CDR1 and CDR2 (germline): MGHDK, SYGVNS. The CDR3 DNA sequence: TGTGCCAGCAGTCGACACAACCAAGAGACCCAGTACTTC. It encodes CASSRHNQETQYF.

This clone was found a few times. A read error may produce the germline difference seen at one junction end. This chain connects TRBV7-7 to TRBJ1-1; a weak D match, TRBD1 (5 bases). The germline V gene encodes CDR1 SSHAT and CDR2 FNYEAQ (reference sequence). The CDR3 has 13 amino acids. The CDR3 region is CASSSTENTEAFF. The CDR3 nucleotides are TGTGCTAGCAGCTCGACAGAGAACACTGAAGCTTTCTTT.

The chain carries TRBV11-2 and TRBJ2-1, with 7 bases that match TRBD1. CDR1 and CDR2 from the germline V gene are SGHAT and FQNNGV. Unmatched junction bases numbered 7, after V lost 6 bases and J lost 8 bases. The CDR3 length is 13 residues. CDR3 sequence (DNA): TGTGCCAGCAGTTACGACAGGGTCCATGAGCAGTTCTTC. Translating gives CASSYDRVHEQFF.

The chain's CDR3 is CASSSGVEQYF. CDR3 DNA sequence: TGTGCCAGCAGCTCAGGGGTGGAGCAGTACTTC. V usage is TRBV5-4 and J usage is TRBJ2-7, with D possibly TRBD1 on 6 matching bases. Germline loops: CDR1 SGHNT, CDR2 YYREEE (reference sequence). Trimming shortened V by 3 bases and J by 7 bases, and 8 bases separated the two germline ends. The CDR3 totals 11 residues.

This clone has only a few counts. This chain uses TRBV6-5 with TRBJ1-2; D might be TRBD1 (6 bases). In germline, CDR1 is MNHEY, CDR2 SVGAGI. Trimming pared 6 bases from V and 5 bases from J, leaving 13 bases between. The CDR3 sequence is 13 residues long. CDR3 residues: CASRQTDRYGYTF. The CDR3 nucleotides are TGTGCCAGCAGACAAACGGACAGATATGGCTACACCTTC.

CDR3 residues: CASSLDSRGQETQYF. CDR3 sequence (DNA): TGTGCCAGCAGCTTAGATAGCAGGGGCCAAGAGACCCAGTACTTC. This chain uses TRBV7-8 with TRBJ2-5; possible D gene TRBD1, 6 bases. V was cut by 1 base and J by 1 base, with 10 bases left in between. CDR3 size: 15 residues. Germline V gene sequence: CDR1 SGHVS, CDR2 FQNEAQ.